The rows below give T cell receptor beta chains drawn from one sample of a study of shared clonotypes between healthy human individuals. The repertoire was sequenced with immunoSEQ multiplex PCR; TCRdb's copy has only in-frame clones and lacks some. The sample consists of some 660,000 clones, about 80% of them appearing once. Sequenced sample: memory CD4+ T cells sorted from blood. All receptors come from a woman aged 30 to 39 in good health. CDR3s include the opening cysteine and the closing phenylalanine or tryptophan. Each record gives: CDR3 length, V gene, J gene, clone size, D gene, CDR3 protein, CDR3 DNA. The D gene is left open where the match is weak. Some rows mark clone size as missing; the rest say once, few, many or name a class of expanded clone.

18	TRBV9	TRBJ2-6	NA	NA	CASSLRALPGSGANVLTF	TGTGCCAGCAGCCTACGGGCCCTCCCCGGCTCTGGGGCCAACGTCCTGACTTTC
14	TRBV10-3	TRBJ2-3	once	NA	CAISEAVSTDTQYF	TGTGCCATCAGTGAGGCTGTGAGTACAGATACGCAGTATTTT
15	TRBV7-3	TRBJ2-5	many	NA	CASSLGGANQETQYF	TGTGCCAGCAGCTTAGGCGGGGCGAACCAAGAGACCCAGTACTTC
15	TRBV9	TRBJ1-1	NA	NA	CASSVEGTGVTEAFF	TGTGCCAGCAGCGTAGAGGGAACGGGGGTCACTGAAGCTTTCTTT
13	TRBV19	TRBJ1-5	NA	NA	CASSRLGNQPQHF	TGTGCCAGTAGTCGCCTAGGCAATCAGCCCCAGCATTTT
15	TRBV5-1	TRBJ2-7	NA	NA	CASSLEPGETYEQYF	TGCGCCAGCAGCTTGGAACCAGGGGAGACCTACGAGCAGTACTTC
13	TRBV2	TRBJ1-4	NA	NA	CAHRQAPREKLFF	TGTGCCCACAGGCAGGCTCCCCGGGAAAAACTGTTTTTT
12	TRBV7-8	TRBJ2-2	few	TRBD1	CADRANTGELFF	TGTGCCGACAGGGCGAACACCGGGGAGCTGTTTTTT
16	TRBV30	TRBJ1-2	NA	NA	CAWSVRATGQNYGYTF	TGTGCCTGGAGTGTACGGGCCACAGGACAAAACTATGGCTACACCTTC
18	TRBV2	TRBJ2-2	NA	NA	CASSEMSPEAANTGELFF	TGTGCCAGCAGTGAGATGTCGCCCGAGGCCGCGAACACCGGGGAGCTGTTTTTT
15	TRBV7-2	TRBJ1-2	few	NA	CASSLERTANYGYTF	TGTGCCAGCAGCCTCGAAAGGACAGCTAACTATGGCTACACCTTC
17	TRBV4-1	TRBJ2-7	few	NA	CASSQVQTGRSSYEQYF	TGCGCCAGCAGCCAAGTGCAAACAGGGCGTAGCTCCTACGAGCAGTACTTC
15	TRBV5-4	TRBJ2-3	once	NA	CASSLPGARLDTQYF	TGTGCCAGCAGCTTGCCAGGGGCCCGATTAGATACGCAGTATTTT
17	TRBV15	TRBJ1-5	NA	NA	CATSRDQGSQANQPQHF	TGTGCCACCAGCAGAGATCAAGGATCCCAGGCCAATCAGCCCCAGCATTTT
13	TRBV5-1	TRBJ2-7	NA	NA	CASSYFGLAEQYF	TGCGCCAGCAGCTACTTTGGTTTAGCCGAGCAGTACTTC
18	TRBV28	TRBJ2-7	NA	NA	CASSFLAPRGAGYIGQYF	TGTGCCAGCAGTTTTTTAGCCCCTCGTGGGGCAGGGTACATCGGGCAGTACTTT
16	TRBV7-9	TRBJ2-5	NA	TRBD2	CASSLAGLAAQETQYF	TGTGCCAGCAGCTTAGCCGGACTAGCGGCTCAAGAGACCCAGTACTTC
16	TRBV7-2	TRBJ2-2	NA	NA	CASSPRYATNTGELFF	TGTGCCAGCAGCCCCAGGTACGCGACGAACACCGGGGAGCTGTTTTTT
13	TRBV6-5	TRBJ2-7	NA	NA	CAIGGDRLYEQYF	TGTGCCATTGGGGGGGACAGGCTCTACGAGCAGTACTTC
19	TRBV4-2	TRBJ1-4	few	TRBD1	CASSPGTGASGAPNEKLFF	TGTGCCAGCAGCCCTGGGACAGGGGCTAGCGGGGCCCCTAATGAAAAACTGTTTTTT
14	TRBV13	TRBJ2-7	NA	NA	CASSLVRGSYEQYF	TGTGCCAGCAGCTTAGTTCGGGGTTCCTACGAGCAGTACTTC
16	TRBV7-9	TRBJ2-1	NA	NA	CASSLASRTLWREQFF	TGTGCCAGCAGCTTAGCGTCTAGGACGCTTTGGAGGGAGCAGTTCTTC
15	TRBV15	TRBJ2-1	NA	TRBD1	CATSWGQGVYNEQFF	TGTGCCACCAGCTGGGGACAGGGGGTTTACAATGAGCAGTTCTTC
16	TRBV5-1	TRBJ2-1	NA	TRBD2	CASGTSGRASYNEQFF	TGCGCCAGCGGGACTAGCGGGAGGGCGTCCTACAATGAGCAGTTCTTC
15	TRBV6-1	TRBJ2-3	NA	NA	CASSVPIASTDTQYF	TGTGCCAGCAGTGTCCCTATTGCTAGCACAGATACGCAGTATTTT
15	TRBV19	TRBJ2-1	NA	NA	CASSMGAAGRNEQFF	TGTGCCAGTAGTATGGGGGCTGCCGGTAGGAATGAGCAGTTCTTC
15	TRBV4-1	TRBJ1-5	NA	NA	CASSLTGIGNQPQHF	TGCGCCAGCAGCCTTACAGGGATCGGCAATCAGCCCCAGCATTTT
10	TRBV30	TRBJ2-3	NA	NA	CAWIAVRAYF	TGTGCCTGGATAGCGGTTAGGGCGTATTTT
11	TRBV29-1	TRBJ2-7	NA	NA	CSVGWDYEQYF	TGCAGCGTCGGCTGGGACTACGAGCAGTACTTC
17	TRBV19	TRBJ1-4	NA	NA	CASIQAAELATNEKLFF	TGTGCCAGTATCCAAGCAGCCGAACTTGCAACTAATGAAAAACTGTTTTTT
13	TRBV29-1	TRBJ1-1	few	NA	CSAKTAGFTEAFF	TGCAGCGCCAAGACGGCAGGGTTCACTGAAGCTTTCTTT
16	TRBV19	TRBJ2-3	NA	NA	CASSDRRGLGTDTQYF	TGTGCCAGTAGTGACCGCAGGGGACTCGGCACAGATACGCAGTATTTT
11	TRBV28	TRBJ2-7	NA	NA	CASMANYEQYF	TGTGCCAGCATGGCGAATTACGAGCAGTACTTC
18	TRBV7-9	TRBJ2-1	few	TRBD2	CASSSTSGSVDYYNEQFF	TGTGCCAGCAGCTCGACTAGCGGGAGCGTGGACTACTACAATGAGCAGTTCTTC
16	TRBV7-8	TRBJ2-7	once	TRBD1	CASSLTGWPATYEQYF	TGTGCCAGCAGCCTGACAGGGTGGCCCGCAACCTACGAGCAGTACTTC
13	TRBV15	TRBJ1-1	few	NA	CATSRYKNTEAFF	TGTGCCACCAGTAGGTATAAAAACACTGAAGCTTTCTTT
13	TRBV5-1	TRBJ2-3	NA	NA	CASSPRTADTQYF	TGCGCCAGCAGCCCGAGGACAGCAGATACGCAGTATTTT
14	TRBV28	TRBJ1-1	many	TRBD1	CASSLGQGSTEAFF	TGTGCCAGCAGTTTGGGACAGGGAAGCACTGAAGCTTTCTTT
12	TRBV5-1	TRBJ2-2	NA	NA	CASSQNTGELFF	TGCGCCAGCAGCCAGAACACCGGGGAGCTGTTTTTT